Listed here is a single T cell receptor beta chain. Only in-frame clones appear in the TCRdb table, and some are missing; sequencing was by immunoSEQ multiplex PCR. Here the sample spans tens of thousands of clones, under 95% being singletons. The sample originates from a study of resident and recirculating memory T cells in vitiligo. The CDR3 is made up of 15 amino acids. Trimming left V 4 bases short and J 3 bases short, with 13 bases between. Germline loops: CDR1 MNHEY, CDR2 SMNVEV (reference sequence). Source material: blood. The chain recombines TRBV27 with TRBJ1-5; D remains ambiguous. This receptor was identified in a male donor with vitiligo. This chain's CDR3 is CASSSIGTDNQPQHF. Written as DNA, the CDR3 is TGTGCCAGCAGTTCGATCGGTACAGACAATCAGCCCCAGCATTTT.